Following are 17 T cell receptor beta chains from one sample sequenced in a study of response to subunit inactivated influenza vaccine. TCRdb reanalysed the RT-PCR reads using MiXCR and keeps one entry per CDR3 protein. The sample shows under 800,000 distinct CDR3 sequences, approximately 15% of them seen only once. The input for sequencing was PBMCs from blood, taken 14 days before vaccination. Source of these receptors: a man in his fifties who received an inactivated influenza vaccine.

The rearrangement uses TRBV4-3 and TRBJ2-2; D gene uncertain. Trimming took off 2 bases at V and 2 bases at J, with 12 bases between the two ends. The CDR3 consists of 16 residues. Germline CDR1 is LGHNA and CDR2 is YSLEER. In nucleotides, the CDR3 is TGCGCCAGCAGCCAAACTCCCACCGCCAACACCGGGGAGCTGTTTTTT. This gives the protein CASSQTPTANTGELFF.

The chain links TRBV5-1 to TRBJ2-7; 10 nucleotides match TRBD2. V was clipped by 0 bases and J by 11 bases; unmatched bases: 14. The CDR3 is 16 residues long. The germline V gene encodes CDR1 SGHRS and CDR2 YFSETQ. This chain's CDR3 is CASSLGTSGDPRVEYF. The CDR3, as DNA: TGCGCCAGCAGCTTGGGGACTAGCGGAGACCCTCGGGTGGAGTACTTC.

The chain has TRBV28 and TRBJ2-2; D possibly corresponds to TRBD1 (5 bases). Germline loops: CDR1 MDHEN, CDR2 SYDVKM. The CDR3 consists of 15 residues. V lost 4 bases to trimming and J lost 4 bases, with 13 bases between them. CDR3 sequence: CASSSAGPATGELFF. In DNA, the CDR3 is TGTGCCAGCAGTTCCGCAGGGCCGGCCACCGGGGAGCTGTTTTTT. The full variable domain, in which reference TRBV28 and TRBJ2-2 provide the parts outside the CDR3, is DVKVTQSSRYLVKRTGEKVFLECVQDMDHENMFWYRQDPGLGLRLIYFSYDVKMKEKGDIPEGYSVSREKKERFSLILESASTNQTSMYLCASSSAGPATGELFFGEGSRLTVL.

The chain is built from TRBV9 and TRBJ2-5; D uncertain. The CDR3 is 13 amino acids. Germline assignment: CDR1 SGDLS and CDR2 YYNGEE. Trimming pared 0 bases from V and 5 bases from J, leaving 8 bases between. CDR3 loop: CASSVAPPETQYF. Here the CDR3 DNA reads TGTGCCAGCAGCGTAGCTCCCCCGGAGACCCAGTACTTC. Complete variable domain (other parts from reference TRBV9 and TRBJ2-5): DSGVTQTPKHLITATGQRVTLRCSPRSGDLSVYWYQQSLDQGLQFLIQYYNGEERAKGNILERFSAQQFPDLHSELNLSSLELGDSALYFCASSVAPPETQYFGPGTRLLVL.

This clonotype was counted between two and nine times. CDR3 in amino acids: CASSFTESYNEQFF. CDR3 nucleotide sequence: TGTGCCAGCAGCTTCACTGAATCCTACAATGAGCAGTTCTTC. The V gene is TRBV13, the J gene TRBJ2-1, with no clear D. Germline CDR1 and CDR2: PRHDT and FYEKMQ (reference sequence). The CDR3 spans 14 residues. Trimming left V 3 bases short and J 1 base short, with 7 bases between.

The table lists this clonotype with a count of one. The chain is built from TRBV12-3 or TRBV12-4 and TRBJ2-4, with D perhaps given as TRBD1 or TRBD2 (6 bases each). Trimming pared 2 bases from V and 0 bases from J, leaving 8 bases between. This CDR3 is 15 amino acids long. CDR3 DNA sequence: TGTGCCAGCAGTTTACGGGGGCGAGCCAAAAACATTCAGTACTTC. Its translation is CASSLRGRAKNIQYF.

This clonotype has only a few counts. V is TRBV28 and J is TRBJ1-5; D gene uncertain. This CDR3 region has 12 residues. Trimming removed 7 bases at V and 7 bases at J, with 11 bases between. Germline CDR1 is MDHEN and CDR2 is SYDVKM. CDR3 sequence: CASTGELQPQHF. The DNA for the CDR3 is TGTGCCAGCACCGGAGAACTACAGCCCCAGCATTTT.

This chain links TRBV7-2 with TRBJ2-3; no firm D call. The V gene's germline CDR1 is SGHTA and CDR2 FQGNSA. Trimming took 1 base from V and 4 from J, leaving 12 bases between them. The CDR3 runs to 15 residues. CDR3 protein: CASSLGALEADTQYF. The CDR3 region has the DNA TGTGCCAGCAGCTTAGGGGCGCTAGAAGCAGATACGCAGTATTTT.

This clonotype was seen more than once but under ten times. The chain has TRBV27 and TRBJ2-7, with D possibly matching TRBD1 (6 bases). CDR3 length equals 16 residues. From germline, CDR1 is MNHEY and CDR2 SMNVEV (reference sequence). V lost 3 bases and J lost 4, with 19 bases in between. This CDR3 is CASSFPPRQEAYEQYF. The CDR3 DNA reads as TGTGCCAGCAGTTTTCCCCCGCGACAGGAGGCGTACGAGCAGTACTTC.

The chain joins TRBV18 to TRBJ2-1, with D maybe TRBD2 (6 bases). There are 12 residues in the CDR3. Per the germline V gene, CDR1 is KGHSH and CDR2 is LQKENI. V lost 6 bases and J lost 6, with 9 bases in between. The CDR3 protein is CASSWRGNEQFF. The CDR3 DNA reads TGTGCCAGCTCTTGGAGGGGCAATGAGCAGTTCTTC.

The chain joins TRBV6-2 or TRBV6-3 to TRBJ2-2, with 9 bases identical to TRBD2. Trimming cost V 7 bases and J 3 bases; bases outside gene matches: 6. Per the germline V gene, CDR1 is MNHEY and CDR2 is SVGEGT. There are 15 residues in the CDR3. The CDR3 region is CASKRRGGHTGELFF. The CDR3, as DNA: TGTGCCAGCAAGCGGCGGGGGGGCCACACCGGGGAGCTGTTTTTT.

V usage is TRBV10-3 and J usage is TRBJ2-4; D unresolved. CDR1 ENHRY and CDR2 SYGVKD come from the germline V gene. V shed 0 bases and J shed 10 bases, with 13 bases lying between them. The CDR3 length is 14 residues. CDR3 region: CAISESITREIQYF. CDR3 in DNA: TGTGCCATCAGTGAGTCGATCACGAGAGAAATTCAGTACTTC.

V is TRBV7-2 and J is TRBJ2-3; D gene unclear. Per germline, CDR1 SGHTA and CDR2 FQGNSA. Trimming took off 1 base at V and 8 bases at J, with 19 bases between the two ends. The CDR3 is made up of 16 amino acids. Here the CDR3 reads CASSLGLPSISGTQYF. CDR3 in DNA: TGTGCCAGCAGCTTAGGACTGCCGAGTATTTCGGGTACGCAGTATTTT.

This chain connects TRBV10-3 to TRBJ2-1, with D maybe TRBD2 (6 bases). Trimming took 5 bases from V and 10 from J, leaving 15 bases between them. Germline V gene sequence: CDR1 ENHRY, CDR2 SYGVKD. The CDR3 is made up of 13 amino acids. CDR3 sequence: CAISTQSGVEQFF. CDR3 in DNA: TGTGCCATCAGTACCCAGTCGGGGGTCGAGCAGTTCTTC.

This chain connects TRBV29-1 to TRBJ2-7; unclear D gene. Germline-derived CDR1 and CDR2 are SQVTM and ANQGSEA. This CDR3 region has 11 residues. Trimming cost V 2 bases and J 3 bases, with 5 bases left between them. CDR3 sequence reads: CSVEFDYEQYF. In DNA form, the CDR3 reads TGCAGCGTTGAATTTGACTACGAGCAGTACTTC.

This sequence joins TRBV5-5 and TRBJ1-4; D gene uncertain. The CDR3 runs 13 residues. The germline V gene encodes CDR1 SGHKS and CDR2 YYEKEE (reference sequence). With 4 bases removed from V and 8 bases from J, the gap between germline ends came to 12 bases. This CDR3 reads CASSASREEKLFF. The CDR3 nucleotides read TGTGCCAGCAGCGCTAGTCGGGAAGAAAAACTGTTTTTT.

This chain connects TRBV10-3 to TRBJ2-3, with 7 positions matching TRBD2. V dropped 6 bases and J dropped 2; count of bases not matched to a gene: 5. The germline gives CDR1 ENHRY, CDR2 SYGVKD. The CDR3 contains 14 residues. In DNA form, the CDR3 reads TGTGCCATCAGGATGACTAGCCCCACAGATACGCAGTATTTT. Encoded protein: CAIRMTSPTDTQYF.